This T cell receptor (beta chain) is from a study of blood T cell repertoires in COVID-19. TCRdb's copy holds only in-frame clones and misses some; the assay was immunoSEQ multiplex PCR. The sample carries under 200,000 clones, more than 70% recorded once. J lost 2 bases, V lost 3 bases, and 8 bases had no gene match. Germline CDR1 is SGDLS and CDR2 is YYNGEE. This CDR3 contains 16 residues. Sequenced input: PBMCs or T cells enriched from blood (not recorded which). The chain joins TRBV9 to TRBJ2-3, with 8 bases lining up with TRBD2. The TCR was taken from a woman between 18 and 30 years old who had recovered from COVID-19. The DNA for the CDR3 is TGTGCCAGCAGCGGGGATAGCGGGGACTTCACAGATACGCAGTATTTT. Translated: CASSGDSGDFTDTQYF.